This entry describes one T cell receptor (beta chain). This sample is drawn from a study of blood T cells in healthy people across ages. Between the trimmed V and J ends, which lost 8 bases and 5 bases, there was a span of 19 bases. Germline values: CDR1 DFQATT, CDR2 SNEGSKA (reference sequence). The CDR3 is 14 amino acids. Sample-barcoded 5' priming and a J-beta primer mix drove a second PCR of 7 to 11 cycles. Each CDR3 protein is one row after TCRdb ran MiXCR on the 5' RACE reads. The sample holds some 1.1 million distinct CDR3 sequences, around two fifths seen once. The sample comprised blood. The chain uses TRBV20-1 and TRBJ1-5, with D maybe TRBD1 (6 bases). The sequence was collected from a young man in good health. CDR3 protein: CSTSDGTYDQPQHF. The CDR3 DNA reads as TGCAGTACCAGTGACGGGACATACGATCAGCCCCAGCATTTT.